These 2 T cell receptor beta chains share one sample of origin, sequenced in a study of memory CD8 T cells in hepatitis C reinfection. The time point is: late/post reinfection, 12 to 24 weeks after detection. The sorted cells went straight to TCR sequencing with no prior in vitro expansion. Repertoires were generated with immunoSEQ multiplex PCR, while TCRdb's copy carries only in-frame clones and drops some. The sample yields tens of thousands of clones, nearly 90% seen once. Sequencing input: naive CD8+ T cells sorted from blood. The receptors originated from a man between 18 and 35 years old with hepatitis C virus infection.

This clone showed up just once. The rearrangement uses TRBV27 and TRBJ2-1; 11 bases agree with TRBD2. CDR3 size: 16 residues. The germline V gene encodes CDR1 MNHEY and CDR2 SMNVEV (reference sequence). V gave up 2 bases and J gave up 9 bases; unmatched junction bases: 9. The CDR3 reads CASSLVLAGGIAEQFF. The CDR3 coding sequence is TGTGCCAGCAGTTTAGTGCTAGCGGGAGGTATTGCTGAGCAGTTCTTC.

This sequence joins TRBV9 and TRBJ2-3; 12 nucleotides match TRBD2. The V segment lost 4 bases and the J segment 2 bases; nucleotides outside the gene matches: 5. Germline CDR1 reads SGDLS; CDR2 reads YYNGEE. This CDR3 contains 16 residues. The CDR3: CASSSRTSGDTDTQYF. CDR3 DNA sequence: TGTGCCAGCAGCTCCCGGACTAGCGGGGACACAGATACGCAGTATTTT.